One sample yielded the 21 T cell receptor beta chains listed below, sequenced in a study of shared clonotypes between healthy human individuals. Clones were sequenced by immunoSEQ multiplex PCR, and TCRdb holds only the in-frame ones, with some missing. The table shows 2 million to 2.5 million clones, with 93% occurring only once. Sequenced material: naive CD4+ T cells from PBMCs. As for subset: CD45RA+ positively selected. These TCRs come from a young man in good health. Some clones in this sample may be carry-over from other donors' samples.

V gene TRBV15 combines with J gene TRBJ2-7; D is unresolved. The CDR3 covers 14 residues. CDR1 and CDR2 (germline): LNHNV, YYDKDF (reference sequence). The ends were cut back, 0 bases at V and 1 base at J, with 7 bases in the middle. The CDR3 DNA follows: TGTGCCACCAGCAGAGACCCCTTTTCCTACGAGCAGTACTTC. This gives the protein CATSRDPFSYEQYF.

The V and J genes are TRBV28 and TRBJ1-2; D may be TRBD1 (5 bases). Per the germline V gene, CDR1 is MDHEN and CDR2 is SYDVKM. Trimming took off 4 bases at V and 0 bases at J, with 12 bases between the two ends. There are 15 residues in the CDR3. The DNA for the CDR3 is TGTGCCAGCAGTTCCCCGGGGGTGCCTAACTATGGCTACACCTTC. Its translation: CASSSPGVPNYGYTF.

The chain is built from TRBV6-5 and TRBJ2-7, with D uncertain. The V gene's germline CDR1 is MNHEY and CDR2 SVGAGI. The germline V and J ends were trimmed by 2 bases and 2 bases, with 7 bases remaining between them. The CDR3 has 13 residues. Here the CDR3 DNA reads TGTGCCAGCAGTTACATAGGAACCTACGAGCAGTACTTC. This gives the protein CASSYIGTYEQYF.

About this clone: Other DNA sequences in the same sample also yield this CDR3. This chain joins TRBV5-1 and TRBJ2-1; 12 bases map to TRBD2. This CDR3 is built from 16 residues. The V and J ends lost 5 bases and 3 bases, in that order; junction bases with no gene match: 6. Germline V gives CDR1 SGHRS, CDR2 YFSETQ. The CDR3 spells CASSFGLAGYYNEQFF. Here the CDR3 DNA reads TGCGCCAGCAGTTTCGGACTAGCGGGATACTACAATGAGCAGTTCTTC.

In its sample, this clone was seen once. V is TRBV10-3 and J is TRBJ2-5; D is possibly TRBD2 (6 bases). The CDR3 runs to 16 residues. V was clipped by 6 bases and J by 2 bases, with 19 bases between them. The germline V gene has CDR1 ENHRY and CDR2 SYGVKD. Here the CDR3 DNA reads TGTGCCATCAGGAAGCCGGGACTTCCCGGTCAAGAGACCCAGTACTTC. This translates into CAIRKPGLPGQETQYF.

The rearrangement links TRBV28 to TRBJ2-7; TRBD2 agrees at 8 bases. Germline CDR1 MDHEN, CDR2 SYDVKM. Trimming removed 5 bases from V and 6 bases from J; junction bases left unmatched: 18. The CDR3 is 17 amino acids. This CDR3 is CASSLRYNSGARREQYF. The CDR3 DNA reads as TGTGCCAGCAGTCTACGCTACAATAGCGGGGCTCGGCGCGAGCAGTACTTC.

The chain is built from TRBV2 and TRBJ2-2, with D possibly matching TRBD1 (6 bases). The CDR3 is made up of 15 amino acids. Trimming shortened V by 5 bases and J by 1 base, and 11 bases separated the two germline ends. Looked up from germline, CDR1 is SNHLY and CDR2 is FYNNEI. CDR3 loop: CASSPTGRNTGELFF. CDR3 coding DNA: TGTGCCAGCAGTCCTACAGGGAGGAACACCGGGGAGCTGTTTTTT.

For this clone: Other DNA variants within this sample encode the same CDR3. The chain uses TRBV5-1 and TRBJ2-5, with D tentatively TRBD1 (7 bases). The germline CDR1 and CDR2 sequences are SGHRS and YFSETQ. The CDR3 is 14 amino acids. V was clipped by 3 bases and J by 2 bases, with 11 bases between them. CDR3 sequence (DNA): TGCGCCAGCAGCTCCCAGGGGGGACAAGAGACCCAGTACTTC. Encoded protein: CASSSQGGQETQYF.

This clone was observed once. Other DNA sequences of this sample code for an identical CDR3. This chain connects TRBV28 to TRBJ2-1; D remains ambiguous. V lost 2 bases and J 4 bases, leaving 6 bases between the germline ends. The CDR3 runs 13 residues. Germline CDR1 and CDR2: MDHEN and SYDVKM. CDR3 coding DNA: TGTGCCAGCAGTTTAGATGGGTACAATGAGCAGTTCTTC. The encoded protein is CASSLDGYNEQFF.

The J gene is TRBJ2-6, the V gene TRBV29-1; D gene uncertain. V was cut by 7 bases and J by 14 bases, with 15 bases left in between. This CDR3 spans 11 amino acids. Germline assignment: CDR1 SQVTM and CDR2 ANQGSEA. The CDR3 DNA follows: TGCAGCGCGGAGATCGTGGGAATCCTGACTTTC. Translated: CSAEIVGILTF.

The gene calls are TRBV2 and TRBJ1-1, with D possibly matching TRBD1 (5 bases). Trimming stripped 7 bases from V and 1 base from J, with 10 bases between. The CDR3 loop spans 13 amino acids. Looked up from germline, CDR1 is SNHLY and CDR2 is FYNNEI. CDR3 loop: CASTKGWNTEAFF. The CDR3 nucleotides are TGTGCCAGCACCAAGGGGTGGAACACTGAAGCTTTCTTT.

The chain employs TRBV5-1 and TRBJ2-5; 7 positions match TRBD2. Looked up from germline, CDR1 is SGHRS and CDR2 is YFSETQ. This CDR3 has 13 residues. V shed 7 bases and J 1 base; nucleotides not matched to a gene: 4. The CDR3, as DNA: TGCGCCAGCGGTAGCGGGTCCCAAGAGACCCAGTACTTC. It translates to CASGSGSQETQYF.

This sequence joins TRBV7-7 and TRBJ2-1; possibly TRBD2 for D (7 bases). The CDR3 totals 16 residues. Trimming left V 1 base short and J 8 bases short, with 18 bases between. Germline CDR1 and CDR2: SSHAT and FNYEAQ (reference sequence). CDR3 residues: CASSLGEGGPGDEQFF. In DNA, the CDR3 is TGTGCCAGCAGCTTAGGAGAGGGAGGGCCAGGGGATGAGCAGTTCTTC. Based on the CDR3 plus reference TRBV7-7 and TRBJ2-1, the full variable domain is GAGVSQSPRYKVTKRGQDVTLRCDPISSHATLYWYQQALGQGPEFLTYFNYEAQPDKSGLPSDRFSAERPEGSISTLTIQRTEQRDSAMYRCASSLGEGGPGDEQFFGPGTRLTVL.

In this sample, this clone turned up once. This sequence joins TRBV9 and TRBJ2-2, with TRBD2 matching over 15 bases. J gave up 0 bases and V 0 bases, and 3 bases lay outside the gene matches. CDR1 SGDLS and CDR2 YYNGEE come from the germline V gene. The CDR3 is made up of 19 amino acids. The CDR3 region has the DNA TGTGCCAGCAGCGTAGGAGGACTAGCGGGAGGGCCGAACACCGGGGAGCTGTTTTTT. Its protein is CASSVGGLAGGPNTGELFF.

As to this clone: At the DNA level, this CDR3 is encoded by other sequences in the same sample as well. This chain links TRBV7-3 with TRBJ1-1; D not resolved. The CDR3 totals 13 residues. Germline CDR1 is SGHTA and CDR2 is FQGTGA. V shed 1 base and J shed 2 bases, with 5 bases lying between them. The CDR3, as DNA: TGTGCCAGCAGCTTAATGCTAAACACTGAAGCTTTCTTT. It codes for CASSLMLNTEAFF. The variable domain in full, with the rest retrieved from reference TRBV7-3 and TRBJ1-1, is GAGVSQTPSNKVTEKGKYVELRCDPISGHTALYWYRQSLGQGPEFLIYFQGTGAADDSGLPNDRFFAVRPEGSVSTLKIQRTERGDSAVYLCASSLMLNTEAFFGQGTRLTVV.

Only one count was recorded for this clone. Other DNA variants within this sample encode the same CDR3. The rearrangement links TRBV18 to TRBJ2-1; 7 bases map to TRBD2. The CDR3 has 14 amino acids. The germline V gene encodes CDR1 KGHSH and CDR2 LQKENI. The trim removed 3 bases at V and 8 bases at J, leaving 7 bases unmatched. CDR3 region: CASSPRLAGDEQFF. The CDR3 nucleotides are TGTGCCAGCTCACCCCGACTAGCTGGTGATGAGCAGTTCTTC. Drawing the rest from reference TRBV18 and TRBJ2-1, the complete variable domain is NAGVMQNPRHLVRRRGQEARLRCSPMKGHSHVYWYRQLPEEGLKFMVYLQKENIIDESGMPKERFSAEFPKEGPSILRIQQVVRGDSAAYFCASSPRLAGDEQFFGPGTRLTVL.

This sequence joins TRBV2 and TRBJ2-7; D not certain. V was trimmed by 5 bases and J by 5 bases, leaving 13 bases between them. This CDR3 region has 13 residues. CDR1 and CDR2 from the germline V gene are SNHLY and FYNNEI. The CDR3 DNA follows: TGTGCCAGCAGTTTCAAGGGATGGCACGAGCAGTACTTC. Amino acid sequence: CASSFKGWHEQYF. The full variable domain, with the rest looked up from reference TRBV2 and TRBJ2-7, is EPEVTQTPSHQVTQMGQEVILRCVPISNHLYFYWYRQILGQKVEFLVSFYNNEISEKSEIFDDQFSVERPDGSNFTLKIRSTKLEDSAMYFCASSFKGWHEQYFGPGTRLTVT.

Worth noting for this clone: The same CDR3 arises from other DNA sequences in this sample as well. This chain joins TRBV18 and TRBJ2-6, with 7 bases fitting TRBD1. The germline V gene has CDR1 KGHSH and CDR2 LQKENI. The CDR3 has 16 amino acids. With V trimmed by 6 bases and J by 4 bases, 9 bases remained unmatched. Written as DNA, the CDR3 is TGTGCCAGCTCGCGACAGGGATCCTCCGGGGCCAACGTCCTGACTTTC. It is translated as CASSRQGSSGANVLTF.

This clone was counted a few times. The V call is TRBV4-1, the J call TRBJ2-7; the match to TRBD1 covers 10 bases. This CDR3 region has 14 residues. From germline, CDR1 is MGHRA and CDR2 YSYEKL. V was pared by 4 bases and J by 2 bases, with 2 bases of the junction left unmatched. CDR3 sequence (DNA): TGCGCCAGCAGCCTCGGGACAGGGGCCTACGAGCAGTACTTC. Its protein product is CASSLGTGAYEQYF.

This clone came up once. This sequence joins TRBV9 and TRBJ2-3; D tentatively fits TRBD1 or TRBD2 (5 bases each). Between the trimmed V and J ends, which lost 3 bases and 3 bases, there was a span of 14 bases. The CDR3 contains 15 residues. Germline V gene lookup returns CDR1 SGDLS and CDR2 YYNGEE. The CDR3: CASSAGPVITDTQYF. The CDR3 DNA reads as TGTGCCAGCAGCGCGGGGCCAGTCATTACAGATACGCAGTATTTT. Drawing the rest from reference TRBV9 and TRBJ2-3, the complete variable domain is DSGVTQTPKHLITATGQRVTLRCSPRSGDLSVYWYQQSLDQGLQFLIQYYNGEERAKGNILERFSAQQFPDLHSELNLSSLELGDSALYFCASSAGPVITDTQYFGPGTRLTVL.

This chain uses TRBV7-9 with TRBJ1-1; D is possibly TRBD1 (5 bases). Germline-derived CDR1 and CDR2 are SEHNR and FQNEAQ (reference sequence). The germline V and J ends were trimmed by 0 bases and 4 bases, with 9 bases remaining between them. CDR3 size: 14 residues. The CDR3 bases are TGTGCCAGCAGCTTAGCAGGGGAGAGCACTGAAGCTTTCTTT. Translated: CASSLAGESTEAFF.